This TCR beta chain appears in the sequencing data of a study of tumor-infiltrating lymphocytes in primary liver carcinoma. Study background: The tumors, T1-T3 N0M0 lesions, were roughly 4 to 10 cm across. Tissue type made little difference to sample yields of roughly 3.5 to 7.13 million productive TCRbeta reads.

Starting from about 0.5 ug of total RNA, TCR beta cDNA was produced with a primer in the constant region. Libraries covering TCR beta were generated through three nested multiplex PCR rounds (using a slightly modified ARM-PCR). Two initial PCR rounds of around 9 cycles each paired TRBV1-TRBV30 forward primers with a C-beta reverse primer. TCRdb independently ran MiXCR on the multiplex PCR reads; one entry per CDR3 protein. Seen here are 300,000 to 350,000 distinct CDR3 sequences, 58% observed once, and the top ten hold over 15%. Points from the study as a whole: Tumor top-250-clone fractions significantly exceeded those of blood (p = 0.039).

This clonotype came up a few times. Its antigen is unknown. The length of the CDR3 is 12 residues. Deletions cut 8 bases from V and 2 bases from J, with 12 bases between. Germline V gene sequence: CDR1 SQVTM, CDR2 ANQGSEA. Unsorted whole blood supplied the blood RNA, and germline DNA was isolated too. The chain has TRBV29-1 and TRBJ2-5; no clear D. The TCR originated in a woman in her 30s with primary liver carcinoma and hepatitis B virus infection. Sequenced sample: peripheral blood. The CDR3 DNA follows: TGCAGCACCGGGCCAAAACAAGAGACCCAGTACTTC. Protein: CSTGPKQETQYF.